Detailed here is one T cell receptor (beta chain). CDR1 LNHDA and CDR2 SQIVND come from the germline V gene (reference sequence). The CDR3 totals 16 residues. V was pared by 4 bases and J by 6 bases, with 5 bases of the junction left unmatched. Measured with immunoSEQ multiplex PCR; TCRdb has only the in-frame clones, and not every one. The sample lists roughly 40,000 clones; 92% were seen once. The data were taken from a study of control samples from healthy donors and cancer patients. The chain links TRBV19 to TRBJ2-2, with TRBD2 matching 13 bases. The sequencing input was blood. The TCR originated in a woman between 45 and 60 years old in good health. The CDR3 region is CASSKLAGGLAGELFF. DNA of the CDR3: TGTGCCAGTAGTAAACTAGCGGGGGGGCTTGCCGGGGAGCTGTTTTTT.